The subject of this entry is one T cell receptor (beta chain). The sample originates from a study of T cells in Graves' hyperthyroidism and ophthalmopathy. Germline loops: CDR1 MNHEY, CDR2 SMNVEV (reference sequence). Deletions cut 2 bases from V and 4 bases from J, with 10 bases between. CDR3 length: 14 amino acids. There were TCR beta CDR3 regions amplified from RNA transcripts. HTBI primers were the set used in a first-round RT-PCR of the TCR CDR3. One entry per CDR3 protein, called by TCRdb with MiXCR from the multiplex PCR reads. The sample lists some 720,000 distinct CDR3 sequences; about 15% were seen once.

The gene calls are TRBV27 and TRBJ2-3; D perhaps matches TRBD2 (6 bases). The sample was blood. This clonotype was obtained from a man between 18 and 35 years old with Graves' hyperthyroidism. For the CDR3, the DNA is TGTGCCAGCAGTTTAGTTGGCGGGGCAGATACGCAGTATTTT. It yields the protein CASSLVGGADTQYF.